The rows below give T cell receptor beta chains drawn from one sample of a study of T cell responses to AZD1222 COVID-19 vaccine. The repertoire was sequenced with immunoSEQ multiplex PCR; TCRdb's copy has only in-frame clones and lacks some. Found here are under 70,000 clones, approximately 81% of them singletons; the top ten hold over 20%. This material consisted of peripheral blood, taken on day 0 of AZD1222 vaccination. These receptors were collected from an adult in good health. Each CDR3 is given with its conserved first and last residue. The D gene is left open where the match is weak. The size of a clone is reported for some rows only, either as once, few or many, or as a class for expanded clones.

J gene,D gene,clone size,V gene,CDR3 DNA,CDR3 protein
TRBJ1-1,.,.,TRBV5-8,TGTGCCAGCAGGGATTACACTGAAGCTTTCTTT,CASRDYTEAFF
TRBJ2-2,.,.,TRBV3-1/TRBV3-2,TGTGCCAGCAGCCACTTTCGGACACCGAACACCGGGGAGCTGTTTTTT,CASSHFRTPNTGELFF
TRBJ2-1,TRBD2,.,TRBV2,TGTGCCACAGGGACTAGCGGGGTGAGCTCCTACAATGAGCAGTTCTTC,CATGTSGVSSYNEQFF
TRBJ2-5,TRBD1,.,TRBV7-2,TGTGCCAGCAGCTCCGGGACAGCTCTCGGAGGAGAGACCCAGTACTTC,CASSSGTALGGETQYF
TRBJ1-4,.,few,TRBV2,TGTGCCAGCAGAGAGGGTCCCGGGAGCGAAAAACTGTTTTTT,CASREGPGSEKLFF
TRBJ2-3,TRBD1,.,TRBV3-1/TRBV3-2,TGTGCCAGCAGCCAAACGCGGGGACAGGTAGATACGCAGTATTTT,CASSQTRGQVDTQYF
TRBJ1-1,.,.,TRBV29-1,TGCAGCGTTGAAATACTGAACACTGAAGCTTTCTTT,CSVEILNTEAFF
TRBJ2-1,.,once,TRBV7-9,TGTGCCAGCAGCGTGGGGCCTGAGCAGTTCTTC,CASSVGPEQFF
TRBJ1-2,.,.,TRBV6-5,TGTGCCAGCAGTACGGGGGAGAACGGCTACACCTTC,CASSTGENGYTF
TRBJ1-1,.,few,TRBV3-1/TRBV3-2,TGTGCCAGCAGCCACCCACAGGGGAACACTGAAGCTTTCTTT,CASSHPQGNTEAFF
TRBJ1-1,.,.,TRBV28,TGTGCCAGCAGATATCTTTACACTGAAGCTTTCTTT,CASRYLYTEAFF
TRBJ2-5,.,.,TRBV5-8,TGTGCCAGCAGTTCCCAACGTGGAGAGACCCAGTACTTC,CASSSQRGETQYF
TRBJ1-2,TRBD1,.,TRBV18,TGTGCCAGCTCATCGAGGACAGGAGGAGAGCTCTATGGCTACACCTTC,CASSSRTGGELYGYTF
TRBJ2-2,.,.,TRBV7-2,TGTGCCAGCGAGGTCACTAAGAACACCGGGGAGCTGTTTTTT,CASEVTKNTGELFF
TRBJ2-7,.,.,TRBV30,TGTGCCTGGAGTGGTGGGGGCGCCTTGTACGAGCAGTACTTC,CAWSGGGALYEQYF
TRBJ1-1,TRBD1,.,TRBV12-3/TRBV12-4,TGTGCCAGCAGTCTCTCAGGGGGCACTGAAGCTTTCTTT,CASSLSGGTEAFF
TRBJ1-2,.,.,TRBV5-5,TGTGCCAGCAGCTTGGGGAGCTTGAACTATGGCTACACCTTC,CASSLGSLNYGYTF
TRBJ1-5,TRBD1,once,TRBV6-5,TGTGCCGGTTCGAGGGACAGGGCCAATCAGCCCCAGCATTTT,CAGSRDRANQPQHF
TRBJ1-6,TRBD1,few,TRBV5-1,TGCGCCAGCAGCGGGAATTCAGGGGGATCCTATAATTCACCCCTCCACTTT,CASSGNSGGSYNSPLHF
TRBJ1-6,.,few,TRBV11-1,TGTGCCAGCAGCCCCGCCCCGGGGAATTCACCCCTCCACTTT,CASSPAPGNSPLHF
TRBJ1-1,.,.,TRBV29-1,TGCAGCGTTGGTCGCCAGGGTGTGAATGCTGAAGCTTTCTTT,CSVGRQGVNAEAFF
TRBJ2-5,TRBD2,.,TRBV4-1,TGCGCCAGCAGCCAAGCTGGGGAGGGAGAGACCCAGTACTTC,CASSQAGEGETQYF
TRBJ2-7,.,many,TRBV19,TGTGCCAGTAGTCGACGAGCCGGTAGCACCTACGAGCAGTACTTC,CASSRRAGSTYEQYF
TRBJ2-5,TRBD2,.,TRBV27,TGTGCCAGCAGTTCTCGGACTAGGATGGAGACCCAGTACTTC,CASSSRTRMETQYF
TRBJ1-4,TRBD1,once,TRBV2,TGTGCCAGCAGTTTCCGGGACAGGGGTGAAAAACTGTTTTTT,CASSFRDRGEKLFF
TRBJ1-2,.,.,TRBV5-1,TGCGCCAGCAGCTCGGACACCGTTGGAGGCTACACCTTC,CASSSDTVGGYTF
TRBJ2-2,.,.,TRBV2,TGTGCCACCCGGGGGGCGGGGTCCGGGGAGCTGTTTTTT,CATRGAGSGELFF
TRBJ2-1,.,.,TRBV4-1,TGCGCCAGCAGCCAGATACTAGGATACAATGAGCAGTTCTTC,CASSQILGYNEQFF
TRBJ2-1,.,once,TRBV24-1,TGTGCCACCAGTGAATTGCAGGCAAGCTCCTACAATGAGCAGTTCTTC,CATSELQASSYNEQFF
TRBJ2-7,.,.,TRBV5-6,TGTGCCAGCAGCCTGAAATTTAGGGGGGAGCAGTACTTC,CASSLKFRGEQYF
TRBJ1-2,TRBD1,.,TRBV15,TGTGCCACCAGCAAGGGACAGGGGAATCCTTATGGCTACACCTTC,CATSKGQGNPYGYTF
TRBJ2-3,TRBD2,.,TRBV2,TGTGCCAGCAGGGCCGGGACTAGCGGGGTCACAGATACGCAGTATTTT,CASRAGTSGVTDTQYF
TRBJ2-7,.,.,TRBV5-4,TGTGCCAGCAGCCAAGGACTAGTCGGAGGGGGGGACGAGCAGTACTTC,CASSQGLVGGGDEQYF
TRBJ2-7,.,.,TRBV24-1,TGTGCCACCAGTCGTCAGACAGGCATTCCCTACGAGCAGTACTTC,CATSRQTGIPYEQYF
TRBJ2-7,TRBD2,.,TRBV28,TGTGCCAGCAGTTCTAGGACTAGCGGGACCTACGAGCAGTACTTC,CASSSRTSGTYEQYF
TRBJ1-4,.,.,TRBV4-1,TGCGCCAGCAGCCAAGGGTTCCTGGAAAAACTGTTTTTT,CASSQGFLEKLFF
TRBJ1-1,.,.,TRBV30,TGTGCCTCGCCTCCCGGACAAGAAAGGCCGACTGAAGCTTTCTTT,CASPPGQERPTEAFF
TRBJ1-5,.,.,TRBV28,TGTGCCCACAAACCCCCGGGGGCAGCGGGTCAGCCCCAGCATTTT,CAHKPPGAAGQPQHF
TRBJ2-5,.,.,TRBV4-1,TGCGCCAGCAGCCAAGGACTAGACAAAGAGACCCAGTACTTC,CASSQGLDKETQYF
TRBJ2-7,.,.,TRBV7-2,TGTGCCAGCAGCTTTCTGGGGGCCTACGAGCAGTACTTC,CASSFLGAYEQYF
TRBJ2-1,TRBD2,.,TRBV6-2/TRBV6-3,TGTGCCAGCAGTATGAGCGGGGGGCCGCGCAATGAGCAGTTCTTC,CASSMSGGPRNEQFF
TRBJ1-6,.,.,TRBV11-1,TGTGCCAGCAGAGCCAGGAACAATTCACCCCTCCACTTT,CASRARNNSPLHF
TRBJ2-7,.,.,TRBV11-1,TGTGCCAGCAGCTTACTCAGCGAGCAGTACTTC,CASSLLSEQYF
TRBJ2-7,TRBD1,.,TRBV27,TGTGCCAGCAGTTCTCCGGGACAGACCTACGAGCAGTACTTC,CASSSPGQTYEQYF
TRBJ1-1,.,once,TRBV7-3,TGTGCCAGCAGCTTAGGAACGACAGGAAACACTGAAGCTTTCTTT,CASSLGTTGNTEAFF
TRBJ1-2,.,.,TRBV11-2,TGTGCCAGCAGCTTAGGGGCAGTTAGCACCCTCTATGGCTACACCTTC,CASSLGAVSTLYGYTF
TRBJ1-1,.,.,TRBV14,TGTGCCAGCAGCCCGATAGTCACTGAAGCTTTCTTT,CASSPIVTEAFF